These T cell receptor beta chains were read from a single sample in a study of cytomegalovirus exposure and HLA in healthy donors. Libraries were prepared by immunoSEQ multiplex PCR; TCRdb keeps only in-frame clonotypes and omits some of them. The sample contains roughly 180,000 clones, around 79% of which appear only once. The sequenced material came from PBMCs. Every receptor here comes from a female donor in good health and CMV-seronegative. Both conserved end residues are trimmed from each CDR3.

v_call	cdr3_length	cdr3_aa
TRBV1	17	TKADKTSGGGSSTDTQY
TRBV30	11	AWSVSGSMAQH
TRBV6-4	13	ASNGTSGEGETQY
TRBV5-1	14	ASSPSSEGHMNEQF
TRBV7-9	14	ASSLPSGTGGEKLF
TRBV28	10	ASLGGYTEAF
TRBV5-6	10	ASSTGTSEQF
TRBV18	11	ASSPTGNTEAF
TRBV28	11	ASTLGRITEAF
TRBV6-1	13	ASSLTGQEVSGYT
TRBV28	14	ASSLLAINHAGELF
TRBV11-2	13	ASSTNLAASYEQY
TRBV28	12	ASSPPGRIEKLF
TRBV28	14	ASSLPYQGYVDEQF
TRBV7-2	13	ASSPTSGGENIQY
TRBV18	13	ASSPRTGYNEKLF
TRBV11-2	13	ASSLLQALYNEQF
TRBV18	13	ASSPVGGFTNEQF
TRBV2	12	ASSEVTHTDTQY
TRBV4-3	16	ASSQWGGGTLAKNIQY
TRBV15	12	ATSRNRDTYGYT
TRBV19	12	ATRQGNGNTEAF
TRBV2	9	ASLTSWEQF
TRBV4-1	12	ASSQESGPNGYT
TRBV14	11	ASSLDRVSGYT
TRBV7-9	13	SSSLFRDRNYGYT
TRBV10-3	16	AISDPGLAGGRSYEQY
TRBV5-4	12	ASSLGLAATEQY
TRBV30	13	AWGQGLVTNEKLF
TRBV7-2	10	ASSFGVPEAF